What follows are 12 T cell receptor beta chains derived from one specimen sequenced in a study of blood T cell repertoires in COVID-19. This table comes from immunoSEQ multiplex PCR, and its TCRdb copy is limited to in-frame clones, with some not included. This table has over 200,000 clones, approximately 89% appearing once. Sequenced material: peripheral blood. These receptors were collected from a man aged 40-49 years who had recovered from COVID-19.

The CDR3 nucleotides read TGCGCCAGCAGCTTGGGCCTCCGGGACAGGGGGCGCGGAGACTATGGCTACACCTTC. This translates into CASSLGLRDRGRGDYGYTF. The chain has TRBV5-1 and TRBJ1-2, with TRBD1 identical over 12 bases. The CDR3 has 19 residues. The germline V gene has CDR1 SGHRS and CDR2 YFSETQ. V was pared by 0 bases and J by 3 bases, with 12 bases of the junction left unmatched.

The chain is built from TRBV7-8 and TRBJ2-7, with 10 bases aligning to TRBD2. The CDR3 extends over 16 amino acids. Germline-derived CDR1 and CDR2 are SGHVS and FQNEAQ. V lost 1 base, J lost 3 bases, and 6 bases stayed unmatched. CDR3 DNA: TGTGCCAGCAGCTTAGAGGGACTAGCGCTTGGCTACGAGCAGTACTTC. It specifies CASSLEGLALGYEQYF. The full variable domain, rest sourced from reference TRBV7-8 and TRBJ2-7, is GAGVSQSPRYKVAKRGQDVALRCDPISGHVSLFWYQQALGQGPEFLTYFQNEAQLDKSGLPSDRFFAERPEGSVSTLKIQRTQQEDSAVYLCASSLEGLALGYEQYFGPGTRLTVT.

The rearrangement uses TRBV10-2 and TRBJ2-1; TRBD2 agrees at 13 bases. CDR3 length equals 16 residues. Germline V gene data show CDR1 as WSHSY and CDR2 as SAAADI. Trimming cost V 8 bases and J 2 bases; bases outside gene matches: 6. CDR3 region: CASGLAGAGAYNEQFF. The CDR3 nucleotides are TGCGCCAGCGGACTAGCGGGGGCCGGGGCCTACAATGAGCAGTTCTTC.

The chain couples TRBV14 to TRBJ2-5; the match to TRBD1 covers 7 bases. CDR3 length: 14 residues. Germline V gene lookup returns CDR1 SGHDN and CDR2 FVKESK. V was clipped by 1 base and J by 3 bases; unmatched bases: 2. CDR3 in amino acids: CASSQAGQKETQYF. In DNA form, the CDR3 reads TGTGCCAGCAGCCAAGCGGGACAGAAAGAGACCCAGTACTTC.

The chain joins TRBV6-5 to TRBJ2-5, with D perhaps matching TRBD1 (7 bases). The V end was cut by 0 bases, the J end by 5 bases, with 10 bases between. CDR3 length: 14 amino acids. CDR1 and CDR2 (germline): MNHEY, SVGAGI. DNA of the CDR3: TGTGCCAGCAGTTACTCCAGGGGGGAGGAGACCCAGTACTTC. This encodes CASSYSRGEETQYF.

The V and J genes are TRBV25-1 and TRBJ1-1, with TRBD1 as a possible D gene (5 bases). CDR3 length: 14 residues. Trimming stripped 6 bases from V and 0 bases from J, with 11 bases between. Germline values: CDR1 MGHDK, CDR2 SYGVNS. The CDR3 spells CASRGRTMNTEAFF. DNA for the CDR3: TGTGCCAGCAGGGGACGGACTATGAACACTGAAGCTTTCTTT.

The chain uses TRBV2 and TRBJ1-1; 10 bases are shared with TRBD1. Germline V lookup: CDR1 SNHLY, CDR2 FYNNEI. V shed 5 bases and J 2 bases; nucleotides not matched to a gene: 2. The CDR3 contains 14 residues. CDR3 bases: TGTGCCAGCAGTTTGACAGGGGGCAACACTGAAGCTTTCTTT. This sequence encodes CASSLTGGNTEAFF. Combining the CDR3 with reference TRBV2 and TRBJ1-1 gives the whole variable domain EPEVTQTPSHQVTQMGQEVILRCVPISNHLYFYWYRQILGQKVEFLVSFYNNEISEKSEIFDDQFSVERPDGSNFTLKIRSTKLEDSAMYFCASSLTGGNTEAFFGQGTRLTVV.

This chain joins TRBV7-3 and TRBJ2-3; 9 nucleotides agree with TRBD2. This CDR3 comprises 15 residues. Germline V gives CDR1 SGHTA, CDR2 FQGTGA. J gave up 2 bases and V 6 bases, and 6 bases lay outside the gene matches. The CDR3 is CASSLGLAFTDTQYF. DNA for the CDR3: TGTGCCAGCAGTCTTGGACTAGCGTTCACAGATACGCAGTATTTT.

The chain couples TRBV2 to TRBJ1-1; no firm D call. Germline V gene lookup returns CDR1 SNHLY and CDR2 FYNNEI. CDR3 length equals 11 residues. Between the trimmed V and J ends, which lost 5 bases and 4 bases, there was a span of 5 bases. CDR3 sequence reads: CASSSGTEAFF. The CDR3 coding sequence is TGTGCCAGCAGTTCCGGCACTGAAGCTTTCTTT.

V and J are TRBV12-2 and TRBJ1-2; the table's D call of TRBD1 was not tested on the DNA. TRBV12-2 is annotated as a pseudogene. The CDR3 has 14 amino acids. The CDR3 is CASRPEGAYYGYTF. CDR3 in DNA: TGTGCAAGTCGCCCTGAGGGGGCCTACTATGGCTACACCTTC.

V usage is TRBV10-3 and J usage is TRBJ1-2; a possible D gene is TRBD1 (6 bases). Germline V gene sequence: CDR1 ENHRY, CDR2 SYGVKD. This CDR3 spans 14 amino acids. Trimming left V 3 bases short and J 2 bases short, with 10 bases between. The CDR3 DNA reads as TGTGCCATCAGTGACACGGGACAAAACTATGGCTACACCTTC. Protein: CAISDTGQNYGYTF.

The gene calls are TRBV27 and TRBJ1-1; 8 nucleotides align to TRBD1. Germline assignment: CDR1 MNHEY and CDR2 SMNVEV (reference sequence). This CDR3 is built from 17 residues. With V trimmed by 0 bases and J by 0 bases, 6 bases remained unmatched. CDR3 sequence (DNA): TGTGCCAGCAGTTTATCGAAGACAGGGGTGATGAACACTGAAGCTTTCTTT. The encoded protein is CASSLSKTGVMNTEAFF.